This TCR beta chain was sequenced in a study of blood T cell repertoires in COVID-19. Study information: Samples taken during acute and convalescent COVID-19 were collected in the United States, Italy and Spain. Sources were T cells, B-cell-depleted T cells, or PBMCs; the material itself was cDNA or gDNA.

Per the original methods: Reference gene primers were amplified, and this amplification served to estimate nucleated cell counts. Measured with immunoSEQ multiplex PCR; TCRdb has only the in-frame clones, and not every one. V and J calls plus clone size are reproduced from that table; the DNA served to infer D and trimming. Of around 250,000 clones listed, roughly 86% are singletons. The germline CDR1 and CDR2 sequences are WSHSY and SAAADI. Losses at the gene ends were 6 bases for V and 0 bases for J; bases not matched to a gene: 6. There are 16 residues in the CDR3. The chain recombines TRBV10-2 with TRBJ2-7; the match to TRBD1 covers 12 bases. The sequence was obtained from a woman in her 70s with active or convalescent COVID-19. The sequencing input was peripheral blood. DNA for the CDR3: TGCGCCAGCAGGGCCGGGACAGGGGGCGCCTCCTACGAGCAGTACTTC. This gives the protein CASRAGTGGASYEQYF.